What follows are 21 T cell receptor beta chains derived from one specimen sequenced in a study of Ad26.COV2.S vaccination and SARS-CoV-2 variants. The table came from immunoSEQ multiplex PCR; TCRdb's copy has only in-frame clones and leaves some out. This sample has a few hundred thousand clones, with around 90% found just once. Specified treatment: roughly 18 received Ad26.COV2.S at low or high dose, single or two shots; 5 received placebo; per-sample allocation not given. Collection of the samples took place on day 63 after the first injection of vaccine or placebo. The specimen comprised peripheral blood, sampled in a trial of Ad26.COV2.S vaccine versus placebo. Source of these receptors: a person between 18 and 65 years old who received the Ad26.COV2.S COVID-19 vaccine or a placebo.

This clone was counted once. The CDR3 sequence is CASSLVAGTNEKLFF. DNA for the CDR3: TGTGCCAGCAGCTTAGTGGCGGGAACTAATGAAAAACTGTTTTTT. J is TRBJ1-4 and V is TRBV7-8; D uncertain. This CDR3 is 15 amino acids long. Germline V lookup: CDR1 SGHVS, CDR2 FQNEAQ. Trimming took off 1 base at V and 1 base at J, with 7 bases between the two ends. The full variable domain, completed using reference TRBV7-8 and TRBJ1-4, is GAGVSQSPRYKVAKRGQDVALRCDPISGHVSLFWYQQALGQGPEFLTYFQNEAQLDKSGLPSDRFFAERPEGSVSTLKIQRTQQEDSAVYLCASSLVAGTNEKLFFGSGTQLSVL.

A few counts support this clone. The V and J genes are TRBV29-1 and TRBJ2-5; no reliable D call. Per the germline V gene, CDR1 is SQVTM and CDR2 is ANQGSEA. This CDR3 has 9 amino acids. V shed 6 bases and J shed 5 bases, with 4 bases lying between them. The CDR3 protein is CSVDETQYF. CDR3 nucleotides: TGCAGCGTGGACGAGACCCAGTACTTC.

V gene TRBV30 combines with J gene TRBJ1-3; 7 positions match TRBD1. Trimming cost V 4 bases and J 2 bases; bases outside gene matches: 5. Germline values: CDR1 GTSNPN, CDR2 SVGIG (reference sequence). There are 14 residues in the CDR3. As DNA, the CDR3 is TGTGCCTGGATTGGGACAGAAACTGGAAACACCATATATTTT. Translated: CAWIGTETGNTIYF.

The rearrangement links TRBV4-1 to TRBJ2-7; D is possibly TRBD1 (5 bases). With 4 bases removed from V and 3 bases from J, the gap between germline ends came to 10 bases. From germline, CDR1 is MGHRA and CDR2 YSYEKL. The CDR3 runs to 13 residues. The CDR3 DNA sequence: TGCGCCAGCAGCCCCCGTAGGGGCTACGAGCAGTACTTC. The encoded protein is CASSPRRGYEQYF.

The chain couples TRBV7-8 to TRBJ1-2; the match to TRBD1 covers 10 bases. Germline trimming cut 5 bases from V and 0 bases from J; bases unmatched to any gene: 6. The CDR3 contains 16 residues. Germline assignment: CDR1 SGHVS and CDR2 FQNEAQ. The CDR3 loop is CASSSRDRGSNYGYTF. For the CDR3, the DNA is TGTGCCAGCAGCAGCCGGGACAGGGGATCTAACTATGGCTACACCTTC.

V and J are TRBV29-1 and TRBJ1-2; TRBD1 matches at 7 bases. The CDR3 runs 13 residues. From germline, CDR1 is SQVTM and CDR2 ANQGSEA. V shed 3 bases and J 8 bases; nucleotides not matched to a gene: 9. CDR3 bases: TGCAGCGTTGAGGGGGACAGTCCCTACGGCTACACCTTC. Its translation: CSVEGDSPYGYTF.

The chain has TRBV18 and TRBJ2-7; 10 nucleotides line up with TRBD2. Germline values: CDR1 KGHSH, CDR2 LQKENI. This CDR3 has 16 residues. The junction had 6 bases not matched to a gene; V was cut back by 4 bases and J by 0 bases. CDR3 in amino acids: CASSLASGRASYEQYV. The CDR3 bases are TGTGCCAGCTCACTTGCGAGCGGGAGGGCCTCCTACGAGCAGTACGTC.

The chain carries TRBV27 and TRBJ1-5; tentatively, D is TRBD1 (5 bases). CDR1 and CDR2 from the germline V gene are MNHEY and SMNVEV (reference sequence). The CDR3 is made up of 14 amino acids. V shed 2 bases and J shed 5 bases, with 10 bases lying between them. CDR3 nucleotides: TGTGCCAGCAGTTTACAGGGAAGGGATCAGCCCCAGCATTTT. Translation: CASSLQGRDQPQHF.

The gene calls are TRBV27 and TRBJ2-2; perhaps TRBD1 as D (5 bases). The V gene's germline CDR1 is MNHEY and CDR2 SMNVEV (reference sequence). The CDR3 has 16 residues. Trimming took off 7 bases at V and 0 bases at J, with 15 bases between the two ends. DNA for the CDR3: TGTGCCAGCACTTCACCAGGGTGGGCGAACACCGGGGAGCTGTTTTTT. Amino acids: CASTSPGWANTGELFF.

The chain employs TRBV7-2 and TRBJ2-7; 10 bases line up with TRBD2. The CDR3 extends over 19 amino acids. J lost 4 bases, V lost 1 base, and 16 bases had no gene match. Germline values: CDR1 SGHTA, CDR2 FQGNSA. The CDR3 nucleotides read TGTGCCAGCAGCTTAGTTAGAGTCGAGCGGGGGGGTCTTGGGTACGAGCAGTACTTC. Amino acid sequence: CASSLVRVERGGLGYEQYF.

This clone was seen more than once but under ten times. This rearrangement joins TRBV4-3 to TRBJ2-2; the D gene is possibly TRBD1 (6 bases). V was cut by 4 bases and J by 1 base, with 13 bases left in between. The CDR3 covers 16 residues. CDR1 LGHNA and CDR2 YSLEER come from the germline V gene. The CDR3 here is CASSPDRSLNTGELFF. The CDR3 nucleotides read TGCGCCAGCAGCCCGGACAGATCCCTGAACACCGGGGAGCTGTTTTTT.

The V gene is TRBV9, the J gene TRBJ1-1; unclear D gene. The CDR3 spans 13 residues. V gave up 2 bases and J gave up 6 bases, with 11 bases separating them. Germline V gene lookup returns CDR1 SGDLS and CDR2 YYNGEE. The CDR3 DNA reads TGTGCCAGCAGCGTGGAGGCAGTTTCTGAAGCTTTCTTT. This codes for CASSVEAVSEAFF.

In DNA, the CDR3 is TGTGCCAGCAGCCAAGATACAGGGGTTTTGAACACTGAAGCTTTCTTT. Translating it yields CASSQDTGVLNTEAFF. The gene calls are TRBV14 and TRBJ1-1; TRBD1 aligns across 7 bases. V was pared by 0 bases and J by 0 bases, with 4 bases of the junction left unmatched. The V gene's germline CDR1 is SGHDN and CDR2 FVKESK. This CDR3 contains 16 residues.

V and J are TRBV6-2 or TRBV6-3 and TRBJ2-7; no definite D call. V lost 3 bases to trimming and J lost 3 bases, with 12 bases between them. The CDR3 has 14 residues. From germline, CDR1 is MNHEY and CDR2 SVGEGT. CDR3 loop: CASSYPHPFYEQYF. For the CDR3, the DNA is TGTGCCAGCAGTTATCCCCACCCCTTCTACGAGCAGTACTTC.

This chain connects TRBV19 to TRBJ1-1; 9 bases match TRBD1. Germline V CDR1 and CDR2: LNHDA, SQIVND (reference sequence). The V gene end was trimmed by 3 bases and the J gene end by 6 bases; junction bases not matched to a gene: 8. This CDR3 has 15 amino acids. This CDR3 reads CASSIRDRARAEAFF. The CDR3 DNA is TGTGCCAGTAGTATCAGGGACAGGGCCAGGGCTGAAGCTTTCTTT.

CDR3 nucleotide sequence: TGTGCCAGCAGCCTCATGAACACTGAAGCTTTCTTT. Its protein is CASSLMNTEAFF. This chain connects TRBV5-6 to TRBJ1-1; D is unclear. The CDR3 totals 12 residues. V was trimmed by 4 bases and J by 0 bases, leaving 4 bases between them. Germline values: CDR1 SGHDT, CDR2 YYEEEE.

This chain links TRBV30 with TRBJ2-2, with 7 bases aligning to TRBD1. J was trimmed by 1 base and V by 4 bases; bases with no gene match: 6. The V gene's germline CDR1 is GTSNPN and CDR2 SVGIG (reference sequence). The CDR3 contains 15 residues. The CDR3 sequence is CAWTTGTVNTGELFF. The CDR3 DNA reads TGTGCCTGGACAACCGGGACAGTGAACACCGGGGAGCTGTTTTTT.

The V and J genes are TRBV18 and TRBJ1-2, with 7 bases that match TRBD1. The CDR3 loop spans 15 amino acids. Per the germline V gene, CDR1 is KGHSH and CDR2 is LQKENI. Trimming removed 6 bases from V and 1 base from J; junction bases left unmatched: 8. In DNA form, the CDR3 reads TGTGCCAGCTCGCCCAAGGGGGCCCTTAACTATGGCTACACCTTC. It translates to CASSPKGALNYGYTF.

For the CDR3, the DNA is TGTGCCAGCAGTCACCGGGACGGCACTGAAGCTTTCTTT. Residues: CASSHRDGTEAFF. This chain joins TRBV5-4 and TRBJ1-1, with D perhaps TRBD1 (5 bases). The germline CDR1 and CDR2 sequences are SGHNT and YYREEE (reference sequence). CDR3 length equals 13 residues. Trimming left V 5 bases short and J 4 bases short, with 12 bases between.

V usage is TRBV3-1 (or the pseudogene TRBV3-2) and J usage is TRBJ1-2, with D unclear. The CDR3 is 13 residues long. Germline-derived CDR1 and CDR2 are LGHDT and YNNKEL (reference sequence). V was pared by 0 bases and J by 7 bases, with 9 bases between. DNA of the CDR3: TGTGCCAGCAGCCAAGAGAGTAAAGGTGGCTACACCTTC. It yields the protein CASSQESKGGYTF.

This clone showed up just a few times. The chain links TRBV11-2 to TRBJ2-1; D is perhaps TRBD1 or TRBD2 (7 bases each). This CDR3 comprises 18 residues. Trimming removed 5 bases at V and 5 bases at J, with 25 bases between. The V gene's germline CDR1 is SGHAT and CDR2 FQNNGV. The CDR3: CASSPSQGEGSGDNEQFF. Here the CDR3 DNA reads TGTGCCAGCAGCCCCTCGCAGGGGGAGGGTTCAGGGGACAATGAGCAGTTCTTC.